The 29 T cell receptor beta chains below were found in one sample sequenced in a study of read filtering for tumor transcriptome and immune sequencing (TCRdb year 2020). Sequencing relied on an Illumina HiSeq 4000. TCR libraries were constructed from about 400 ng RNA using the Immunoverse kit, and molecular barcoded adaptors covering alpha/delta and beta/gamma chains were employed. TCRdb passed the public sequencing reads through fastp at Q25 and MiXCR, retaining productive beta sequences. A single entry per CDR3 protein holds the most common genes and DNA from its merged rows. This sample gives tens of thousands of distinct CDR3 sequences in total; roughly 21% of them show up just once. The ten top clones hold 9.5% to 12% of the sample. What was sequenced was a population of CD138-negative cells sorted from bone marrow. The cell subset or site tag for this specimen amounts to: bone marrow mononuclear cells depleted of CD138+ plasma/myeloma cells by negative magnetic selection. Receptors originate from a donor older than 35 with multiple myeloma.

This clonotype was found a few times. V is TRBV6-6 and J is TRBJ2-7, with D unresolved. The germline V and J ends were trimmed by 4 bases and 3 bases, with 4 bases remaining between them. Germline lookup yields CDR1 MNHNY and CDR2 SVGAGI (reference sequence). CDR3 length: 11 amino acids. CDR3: CASSSYYEQYF. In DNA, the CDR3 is TGTGCCAGCAGTTCGTACTACGAGCAGTACTTC.

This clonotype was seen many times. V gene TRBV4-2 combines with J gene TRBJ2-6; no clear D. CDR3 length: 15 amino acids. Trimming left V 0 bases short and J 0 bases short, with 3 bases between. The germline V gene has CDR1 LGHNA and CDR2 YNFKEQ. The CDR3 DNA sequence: TGTGCCAGCAGCCAAGACAACTCTGGGGCCAACGTCCTGACTTTC. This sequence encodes CASSQDNSGANVLTF.

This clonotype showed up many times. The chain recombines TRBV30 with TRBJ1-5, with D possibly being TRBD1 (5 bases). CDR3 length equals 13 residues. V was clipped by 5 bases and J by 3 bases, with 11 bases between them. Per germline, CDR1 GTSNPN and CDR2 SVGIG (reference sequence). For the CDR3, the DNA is TGTGCCTGGGCTCAGGGTGACAATCAGCCCCAGCATTTT. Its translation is CAWAQGDNQPQHF.

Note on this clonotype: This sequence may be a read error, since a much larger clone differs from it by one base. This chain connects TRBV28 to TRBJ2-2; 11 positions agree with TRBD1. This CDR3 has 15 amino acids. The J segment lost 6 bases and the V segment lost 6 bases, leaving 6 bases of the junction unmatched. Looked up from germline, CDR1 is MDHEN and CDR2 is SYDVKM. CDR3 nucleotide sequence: TGTGCCAGCAGGATGGGACAGGGGGGGTCCGGGGAGCTGTTTTTT. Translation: CASRMGQGGSGELFF.

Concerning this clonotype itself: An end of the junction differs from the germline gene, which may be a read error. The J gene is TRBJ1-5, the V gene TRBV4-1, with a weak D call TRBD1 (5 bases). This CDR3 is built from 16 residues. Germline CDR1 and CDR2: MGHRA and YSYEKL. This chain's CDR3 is CASSQVRDWGGQPQPF. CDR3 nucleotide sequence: TGCGCCAGCAGCCAAGTCCGCGACTGGGGCGGTCAGCCCCAGCCTTTT.

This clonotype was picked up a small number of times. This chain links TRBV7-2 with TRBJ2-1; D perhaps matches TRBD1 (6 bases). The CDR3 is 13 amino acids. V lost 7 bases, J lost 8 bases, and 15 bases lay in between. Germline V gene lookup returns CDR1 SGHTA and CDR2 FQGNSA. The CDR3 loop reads CASTRLQGDEQFF. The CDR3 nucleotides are TGTGCCAGCACCCGACTACAGGGCGATGAGCAGTTCTTC.

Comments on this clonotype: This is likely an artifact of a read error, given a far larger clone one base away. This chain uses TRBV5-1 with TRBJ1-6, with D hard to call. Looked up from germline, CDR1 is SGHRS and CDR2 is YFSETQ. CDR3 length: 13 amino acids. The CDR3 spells CASSFAPAAETFF. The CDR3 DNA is TGCGCCAGCAGCTTCGCCCCGGCGGCTGAAACTTTCTTT.

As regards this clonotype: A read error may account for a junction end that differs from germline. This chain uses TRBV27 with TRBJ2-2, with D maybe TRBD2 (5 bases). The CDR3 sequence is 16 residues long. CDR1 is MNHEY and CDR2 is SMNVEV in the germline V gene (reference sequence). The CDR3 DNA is TGTGCCAGCAGTCACCGAACTAGTATGAACACCGGGGAACTGTCTTTT. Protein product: CASSHRTSMNTGELSF.

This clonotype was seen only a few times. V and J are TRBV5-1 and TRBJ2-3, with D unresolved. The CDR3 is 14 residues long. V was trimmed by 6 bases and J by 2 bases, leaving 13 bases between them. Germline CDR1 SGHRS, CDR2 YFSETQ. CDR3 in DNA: TGCGCCAGCACTCAGACTCAACCCACAGATACGCAGTATTTT. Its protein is CASTQTQPTDTQYF. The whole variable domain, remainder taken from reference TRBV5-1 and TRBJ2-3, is KAGVTQTPRYLIKTRGQQVTLSCSPISGHRSVSWYQQTPGQGLQFLFEYFSETQRNKGNFPGRFSGRQFSNSRSEMNVSTLELGDSALYLCASTQTQPTDTQYFGPGTRLTVL.

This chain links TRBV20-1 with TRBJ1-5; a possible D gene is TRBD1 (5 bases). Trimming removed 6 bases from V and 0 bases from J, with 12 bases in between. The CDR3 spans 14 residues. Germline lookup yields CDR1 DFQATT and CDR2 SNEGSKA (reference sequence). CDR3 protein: CSAPWGNSNQPQHF. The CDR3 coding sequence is TGCAGTGCCCCCTGGGGGAATAGCAATCAGCCCCAGCATTTT.

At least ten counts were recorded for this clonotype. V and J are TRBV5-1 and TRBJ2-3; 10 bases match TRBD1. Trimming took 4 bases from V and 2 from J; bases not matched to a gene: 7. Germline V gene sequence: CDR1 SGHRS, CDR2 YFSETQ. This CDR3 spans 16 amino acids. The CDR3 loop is CASSRETGGVTDTQYF. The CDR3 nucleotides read TGCGCCAGCAGCCGTGAGACAGGGGGCGTCACAGATACGCAGTATTTT.

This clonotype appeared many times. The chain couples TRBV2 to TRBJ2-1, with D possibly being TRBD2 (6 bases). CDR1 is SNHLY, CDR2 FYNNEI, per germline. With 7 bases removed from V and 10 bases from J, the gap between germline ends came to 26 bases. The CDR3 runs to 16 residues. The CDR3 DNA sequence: TGTGCCAGCATGAGGAGAATGTTGGACTATAGGCTCGAGCAGTTCTTC. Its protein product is CASMRRMLDYRLEQFF.

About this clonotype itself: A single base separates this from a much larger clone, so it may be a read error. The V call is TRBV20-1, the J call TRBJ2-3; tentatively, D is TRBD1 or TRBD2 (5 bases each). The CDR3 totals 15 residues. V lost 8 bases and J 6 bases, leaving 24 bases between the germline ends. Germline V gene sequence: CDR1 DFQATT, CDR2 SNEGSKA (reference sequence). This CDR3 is CSSKAIGADLDTQYF. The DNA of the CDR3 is TGCAGTTCTAAGGCAATCGGGGCGGATTTGGATACGCAGTATTTT.

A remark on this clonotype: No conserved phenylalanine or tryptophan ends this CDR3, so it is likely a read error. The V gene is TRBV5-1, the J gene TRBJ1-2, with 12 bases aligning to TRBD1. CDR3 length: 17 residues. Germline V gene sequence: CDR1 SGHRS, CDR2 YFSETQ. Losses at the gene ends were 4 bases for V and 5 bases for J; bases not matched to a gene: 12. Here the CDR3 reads CASSPNSGTGGRYGYTY. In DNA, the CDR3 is TGCGCCAGCAGCCCTAACTCCGGGACAGGGGGCCGTTATGGCTACACCTAC.

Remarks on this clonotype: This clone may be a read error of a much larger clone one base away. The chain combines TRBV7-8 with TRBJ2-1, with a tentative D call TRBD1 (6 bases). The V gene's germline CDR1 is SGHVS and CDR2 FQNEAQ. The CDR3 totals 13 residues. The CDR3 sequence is CTSSLGGYREQFF. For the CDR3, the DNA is TGTACCAGCAGCTTAGGGGGTTACAGGGAGCAGTTCTTC.

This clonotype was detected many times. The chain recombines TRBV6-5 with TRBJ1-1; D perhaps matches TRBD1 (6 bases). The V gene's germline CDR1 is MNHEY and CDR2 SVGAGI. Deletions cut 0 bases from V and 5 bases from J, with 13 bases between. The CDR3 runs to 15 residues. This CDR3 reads CASSYSFRGLTEAFF. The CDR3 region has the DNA TGTGCCAGCAGTTACTCGTTCAGGGGTCTGACTGAAGCTTTCTTT.

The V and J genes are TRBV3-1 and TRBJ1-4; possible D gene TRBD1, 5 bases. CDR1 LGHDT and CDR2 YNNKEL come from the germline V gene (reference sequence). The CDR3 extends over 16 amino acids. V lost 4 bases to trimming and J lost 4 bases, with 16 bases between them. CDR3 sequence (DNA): TGTGCCAGCAGCCCTCACCCCGGGACTGTTAATGAAAAACTGTTTTTT. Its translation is CASSPHPGTVNEKLFF.

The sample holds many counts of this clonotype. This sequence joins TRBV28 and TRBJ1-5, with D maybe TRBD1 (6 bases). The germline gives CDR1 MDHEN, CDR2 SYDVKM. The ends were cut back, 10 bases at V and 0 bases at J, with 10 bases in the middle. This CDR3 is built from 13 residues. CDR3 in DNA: TGTGCCACAGGGGACTATAGCAATCAGCCCCAGCATTTT. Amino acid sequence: CATGDYSNQPQHF.

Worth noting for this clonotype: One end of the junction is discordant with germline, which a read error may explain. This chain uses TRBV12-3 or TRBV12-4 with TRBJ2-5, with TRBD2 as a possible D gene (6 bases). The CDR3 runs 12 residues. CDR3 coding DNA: TGTGCCATCAGTCCTAGCGTCGAGACCCAGTACTTC. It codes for CAISPSVETQYF.

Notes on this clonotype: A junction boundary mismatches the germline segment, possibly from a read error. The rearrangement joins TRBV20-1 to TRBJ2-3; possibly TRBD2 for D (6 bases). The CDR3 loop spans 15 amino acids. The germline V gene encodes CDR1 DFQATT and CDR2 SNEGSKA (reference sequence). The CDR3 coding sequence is TGCAGTGCTAGAGACCCTAGCGAGGGCGGAGATACGCAGTGTTTT. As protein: CSARDPSEGGDTQCF.

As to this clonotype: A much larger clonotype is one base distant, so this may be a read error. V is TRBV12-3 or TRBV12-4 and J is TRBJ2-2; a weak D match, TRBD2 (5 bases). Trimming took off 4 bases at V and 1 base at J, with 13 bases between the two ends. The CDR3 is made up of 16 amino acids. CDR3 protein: CASSSASGRNTGELFF. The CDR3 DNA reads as TGTGCCAGCAGTTCAGCGAGCGGTCGGAACACCGGGGAGCTGTTTTTT.

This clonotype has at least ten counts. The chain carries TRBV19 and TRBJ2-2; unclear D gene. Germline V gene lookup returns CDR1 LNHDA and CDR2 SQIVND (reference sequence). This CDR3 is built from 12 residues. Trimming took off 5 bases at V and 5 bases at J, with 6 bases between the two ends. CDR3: CASSGRTGELFF. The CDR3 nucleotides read TGTGCCAGTAGTGGTCGAACCGGGGAGCTGTTTTTT.

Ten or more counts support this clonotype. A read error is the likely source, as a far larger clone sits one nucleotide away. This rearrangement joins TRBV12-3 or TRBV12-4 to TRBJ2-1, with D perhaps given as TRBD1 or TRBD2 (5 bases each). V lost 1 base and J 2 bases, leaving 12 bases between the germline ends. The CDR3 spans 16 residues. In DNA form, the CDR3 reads TGTGCCAGCAGTTTAGAGCCGGGACCGCCCTACAATGAGCAGTTCTTC. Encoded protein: CASSLEPGPPYNEQFF.

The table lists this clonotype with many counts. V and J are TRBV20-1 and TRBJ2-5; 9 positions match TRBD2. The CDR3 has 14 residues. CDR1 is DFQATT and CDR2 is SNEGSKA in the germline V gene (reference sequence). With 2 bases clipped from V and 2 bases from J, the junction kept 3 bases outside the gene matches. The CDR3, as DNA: TGCAGTGCTAGAAAGAGCGGGGGGCAAGAGACCCAGTACTTC. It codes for CSARKSGGQETQYF.

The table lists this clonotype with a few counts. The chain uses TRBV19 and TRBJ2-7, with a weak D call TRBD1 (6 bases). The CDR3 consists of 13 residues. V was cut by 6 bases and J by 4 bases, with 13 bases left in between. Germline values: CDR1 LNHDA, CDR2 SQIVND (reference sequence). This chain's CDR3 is CASSDQQGYEQYF. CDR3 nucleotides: TGTGCCAGTAGCGACCAACAGGGTTACGAGCAGTACTTC.

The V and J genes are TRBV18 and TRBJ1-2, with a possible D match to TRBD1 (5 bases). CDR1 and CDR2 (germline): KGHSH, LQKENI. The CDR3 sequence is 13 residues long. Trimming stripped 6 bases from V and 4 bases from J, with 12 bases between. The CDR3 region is CASSQDTTYGYTF. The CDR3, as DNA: TGTGCCAGCTCCCAGGACACTACCTATGGCTACACCTTC.

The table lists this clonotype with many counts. CDR3 sequence: CSVRSGTDQETQYF. The CDR3 nucleotides read TGCAGCGTTCGATCCGGGACAGACCAAGAGACCCAGTACTTC. The chain joins TRBV29-1 to TRBJ2-5; 7 positions agree with TRBD1. V dropped 5 bases and J dropped 0; count of bases not matched to a gene: 6. Germline V lookup: CDR1 SQVTM, CDR2 ANQGSEA. This CDR3 contains 14 residues.

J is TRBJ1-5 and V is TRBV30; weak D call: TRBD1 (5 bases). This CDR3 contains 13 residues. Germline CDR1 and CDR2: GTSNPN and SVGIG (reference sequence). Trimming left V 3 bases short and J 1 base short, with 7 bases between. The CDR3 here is CAWSGDSNQPQHF. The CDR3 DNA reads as TGTGCCTGGAGCGGGGACAGCAATCAGCCCCAGCATTTT.

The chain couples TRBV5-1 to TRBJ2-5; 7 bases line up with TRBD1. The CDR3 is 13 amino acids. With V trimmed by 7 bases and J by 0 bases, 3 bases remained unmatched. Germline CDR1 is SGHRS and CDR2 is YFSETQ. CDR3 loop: CASADRDQETQYF. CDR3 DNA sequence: TGCGCCAGCGCCGACAGGGACCAAGAGACCCAGTACTTC.